Here is one T cell receptor (beta chain) with its context. Beta-chain TCR CDR3 regions were amplified from RNA transcripts. Second-round multiplex PCR came after a first-round RT-PCR that employed HTBI primers. TCRdb fed the multiplex PCR reads into MiXCR, producing one record per CDR3 protein. The sample lists around 1.1 million distinct CDR3 sequences, 36% seen once, with 11% in the top ten. The sample originates from a study of Graves' ophthalmopathy and Graves' hyperthyroidism. J lost 7 bases, V lost 3 bases, and 10 bases had no gene match. The CDR3 has 17 amino acids. The germline gives CDR1 LNHNV, CDR2 YYDKDF (reference sequence).

The specimen sequenced was peripheral blood or thyroid tissue (not recorded which). This TCR was recovered from an adult man with Graves' hyperthyroidism. The chain couples TRBV15 to TRBJ1-6; 9 nucleotides line up with TRBD1. CDR3: CATSSLVSTGGNSPLHF. CDR3 sequence (DNA): TGTGCCACCAGCAGCTTAGTCTCGACAGGGGGGAATTCACCCCTCCACTTT.